This is a list of T cell receptor beta chains from one sample in a study of cytomegalovirus exposure and HLA in healthy donors. TCRdb keeps only in-frame clones here, not all; method: immunoSEQ multiplex PCR. The sample holds 65,000 or so clones; 62% are singletons and the top ten take around 2.8%. The sample consisted of PBMCs. Receptors originate from a man aged 25 to 45 in good health and CMV-seronegative. The CDR3 runs from the conserved cysteine through the conserved F or W. D genes are given only for firm matches. Not all rows give a size; the values are once, few, many and, for expanded clones, a class.

NA | TRBJ1-2 | NA | TRBV6-1 | TGTGCCAGCAGTGCGGACAGCCCCTATGGCTACACCTTC | CASSADSPYGYTF
NA | TRBJ1-5 | few | TRBV25-1 | TGTGCCAGCAGTGAGACAGGAAACAATCAGCCCCAGCATTTT | CASSETGNNQPQHF
NA | TRBJ1-5 | few | TRBV2 | TGTGCCAGCAGGATGGAGGGAGTTAACAGCAATCAGCCCCAGCATTTT | CASRMEGVNSNQPQHF
NA | TRBJ2-7 | NA | TRBV29-1 | TGCAGCGTCGCGGGACTCCCGACGAAATACGAGCAGTACTTC | CSVAGLPTKYEQYF
TRBD2 | TRBJ2-5 | NA | TRBV7-8 | TGTGCCAGCAGCCCCGGGGTCTTAGCGGGCTCCCAAGAGACCCAGTACTTC | CASSPGVLAGSQETQYF
TRBD2 | TRBJ2-1 | NA | TRBV4-1 | TGCGCCAGCAGCCAAGAAAATAGCGGGGGGGCCATCGGTGAGCAGTTCTTC | CASSQENSGGAIGEQFF
TRBD1 | TRBJ2-7 | NA | TRBV29-1 | TGCAGCGTCGAAAGGACAGGGGCCCCCTACGAGCAGTACTTC | CSVERTGAPYEQYF
NA | TRBJ2-2 | NA | TRBV29-1 | TGCAGCGTGGCCCACATTGGCCTCAGAGGGAGACGGGGGGAGCTGTTTTTT | CSVAHIGLRGRRGELFF
NA | TRBJ2-1 | NA | TRBV4-1 | TGCGCCAGCAGCCAAGAGGTAACTTCCTCCTACAATGAGCAGTTCTTC | CASSQEVTSSYNEQFF
NA | TRBJ2-5 | NA | TRBV9 | TGTGCCAGCTCACCATTTCCGGGGGAGACCCAGTACTTC | CASSPFPGETQYF
NA | TRBJ2-7 | once | TRBV19 | TGTGCCAGTTCCTACTCAGGGGCCTACGAGCAGTACTTC | CASSYSGAYEQYF
TRBD1 | TRBJ1-4 | NA | TRBV5-1 | TGCGCCAGCAGCGGCGGGACAGGGGATGAAAAACTGTTTTTT | CASSGGTGDEKLFF
TRBD1 | TRBJ2-1 | few | TRBV29-1 | TGCAGCGTTGACCGGGACAGGGCGAAATACAATGAGCAGTTCTTC | CSVDRDRAKYNEQFF
NA | TRBJ2-1 | once | TRBV7-7 | TGTGCCAGCAGGACAGAGCAGCTCAATGAGCAGTTCTTC | CASRTEQLNEQFF
NA | TRBJ2-7 | NA | TRBV18 | TGTGCCAGCTCACCACCCCCAGGGAACATCCACGAGCAGTACTTC | CASSPPPGNIHEQYF
NA | TRBJ1-1 | NA | TRBV2 | TGTGCCAGCAGTGGAGCTAGGTTCTCGACAGACATGAACACTGAAGCTTTCTTT | CASSGARFSTDMNTEAFF
NA | TRBJ1-1 | NA | TRBV11-2 | TGTGCCAGCAGCCCTCGCGGGGTGAACACTGAAGCTTTCTTT | CASSPRGVNTEAFF
TRBD1 | TRBJ1-3 | NA | TRBV5-6 | TGTGCCAGCAGCTTAGTGCCGTTTGATCACAGGGGCTCTGGAAACACCATATATTTT | CASSLVPFDHRGSGNTIYF
TRBD2 | TRBJ2-3 | NA | TRBV5-4 | TGTGCCAGCAGCTTCTCCCAGCGGGAGTACACAGATACGCAGTATTTT | CASSFSQREYTDTQYF
NA | TRBJ1-6 | few | TRBV6-1 | TGTGCCAGCAGTGAAGTTATACCCCTCCACTTT | CASSEVIPLHF
NA | TRBJ1-6 | NA | TRBV7-3 | TGTGCCAGCAGCTTAATGCCTACAGCGACCAGCGGTTCACCCCTCCACTTT | CASSLMPTATSGSPLHF
NA | TRBJ2-5 | NA | TRBV15 | TGTGCCACCAGCACGGGGGGCATTCGGGAGACCCAGTACTTC | CATSTGGIRETQYF
NA | TRBJ1-1 | few | TRBV4-2 | TGTGCCAGCAGCCCCCAGGGAGGGGGAGGACTTATGAGCACTGAAGCTTTCTTT | CASSPQGGGGLMSTEAFF
NA | TRBJ1-2 | NA | TRBV29-1 | TGCAGCGTTGCGTTCCCCAGGGCTAATGGCTACACCTTC | CSVAFPRANGYTF
TRBD1 | TRBJ1-1 | NA | TRBV2 | TGTGCCAGCAGGACGGGACAGGGAGAGACTGAAGCTTTCTTT | CASRTGQGETEAFF
NA | TRBJ1-2 | NA | TRBV6-1 | TGTGCCAGCAGTGAGTCCACCGATAGTCCCTATGGCTACACCTTC | CASSESTDSPYGYTF
NA | TRBJ2-7 | few | TRBV6-5 | TGTGCCAGCAGTTCCGGGATGGGAGAGCAGTACTTC | CASSSGMGEQYF
TRBD2 | TRBJ2-1 | NA | TRBV6-6 | TGTGCCAGCAGTCCGGGGGGTCGTAGGAATGAGCAGTTCTTC | CASSPGGRRNEQFF
NA | TRBJ2-7 | NA | TRBV7-8 | TGTGCCAGCAGCTTTTCAGGTTCCAGGGTCACCTACGAGCAGTACTTC | CASSFSGSRVTYEQYF
TRBD1 | TRBJ2-1 | NA | TRBV13 | TGTGCCAGCAGCTCTTCCGGACAGGGGAACAATGAGCAGTTCTTC | CASSSSGQGNNEQFF
NA | TRBJ2-7 | NA | TRBV2 | TGTGCCAGCGCCGTTTTCGGGTACGAGCAGTACTTC | CASAVFGYEQYF
TRBD2 | TRBJ2-7 | NA | TRBV30 | TGTGCCACAAGAGGGGTTCGACTAGCGGGGCGCTACGAGCAGTACTTC | CATRGVRLAGRYEQYF
NA | TRBJ1-2 | once | TRBV7-2 | TGTGCCAGCAGCATGACAGACTTCTATGGCTACACCTTC | CASSMTDFYGYTF
TRBD2 | TRBJ2-5 | NA | TRBV4-1 | TGCGCCAGCAGCCGGGGTAGCGGGGGGACCCAAGAGACCCAGTACTTC | CASSRGSGGTQETQYF
NA | TRBJ2-2 | NA | TRBV29-1 | TGCAGCGTGGGGCTCACCGGGGAGCTGTTTTTT | CSVGLTGELFF